This entry features one T cell receptor (beta chain) sequence. The sample originates from a study of blood T cell repertoires in COVID-19. TCRdb's table, derived via immunoSEQ multiplex PCR, lists solely in-frame clones and lacks some. The sample carries about 250,000 clones, about 86% recorded once. The CDR3 contains 18 residues. V lost 6 bases, J lost 0 bases, and 17 bases stayed unmatched. Germline values: CDR1 SQVTM, CDR2 ANQGSEA. The rearrangement joins TRBV29-1 to TRBJ1-2; 9 bases fit TRBD1. Material for sequencing was peripheral blood. This TCR came from an elderly man with acute or convalescent COVID-19. CDR3 sequence reads: CSVARTGASIRPNYGYTF. The CDR3 bases are TGCAGCGTAGCCCGGACAGGGGCCTCGATCCGACCTAACTATGGCTACACCTTC.